A single sample is the source of the 9 T cell receptor beta chains below, sequenced in a study of T cell responses to AZD1222 COVID-19 vaccine. The method was immunoSEQ multiplex PCR; TCRdb's version includes in-frame clones alone and lacks a portion of them. The table includes some 100,000 clones, more than 70% detected once. Here the sequenced sample was peripheral blood, taken 28 days after the second AZD1222 dose. Receptors originate from an adult who received the AZD1222 COVID-19 vaccine.

The J gene is TRBJ2-7, the V gene TRBV27, with D tentatively TRBD2 (5 bases). Looked up from germline, CDR1 is MNHEY and CDR2 is SMNVEV (reference sequence). With 0 bases removed from V and 0 bases from J, the gap between germline ends came to 9 bases. The CDR3 contains 15 residues. As DNA, the CDR3 is TGTGCCAGCAGTTTATCCCCCGCGGGCTCCTACGAGCAGTACTTC. Translated, it gives CASSLSPAGSYEQYF.

This clone appeared a few times. The rearrangement links TRBV6-5 to TRBJ2-1, with D tentatively TRBD1 (6 bases). The CDR3 length is 14 residues. The V gene's germline CDR1 is MNHEY and CDR2 SVGAGI. V was pared by 9 bases and J by 2 bases, with 14 bases between. The CDR3 reads CASSLGDTYNEQFF. Written as DNA, the CDR3 is TGTGCCAGTTCCCTCGGGGACACCTACAATGAGCAGTTCTTC.

The rearrangement joins TRBV7-2 to TRBJ1-6; 9 bases line up with TRBD1. J gave up 13 bases and V 5 bases, and 9 bases lay outside the gene matches. The CDR3 is 14 amino acids. Germline V gene data show CDR1 as SGHTA and CDR2 as FQGNSA. This CDR3 is CASSLGQGTGPLHF. The DNA for the CDR3 is TGTGCCAGCAGCCTCGGACAGGGGACGGGCCCCCTCCACTTT.

This sequence joins TRBV24-1 and TRBJ2-5, with D perhaps being TRBD1 or TRBD2 (5 bases each). The CDR3 runs 14 residues. Trimming removed 5 bases at V and 2 bases at J, with 11 bases between. Germline assignment: CDR1 KGHDR and CDR2 SFDVKD. The CDR3 protein is CATSVGDGQETQYF. In nucleotides, the CDR3 is TGTGCCACCAGTGTGGGGGATGGGCAAGAGACCCAGTACTTC.

This chain joins TRBV7-2 and TRBJ2-1, with 9 bases lining up with TRBD2. This CDR3 region has 16 residues. V gave up 4 bases and J gave up 2 bases; unmatched junction bases: 6. Germline V gene data show CDR1 as SGHTA and CDR2 as FQGNSA. The CDR3 nucleotides are TGTGCCAGCAGCTCCATGACTAGCGGAGCCTACAATGAGCAGTTCTTC. Encoded protein: CASSSMTSGAYNEQFF.

The chain links TRBV28 to TRBJ2-2; D possibly corresponds to TRBD1 (5 bases). Trimming removed 8 bases at V and 1 base at J, with 17 bases between. The germline V gene has CDR1 MDHEN and CDR2 SYDVKM. This CDR3 contains 16 residues. CDR3 residues: CASEWGGFKNTGELFF. Here the CDR3 DNA reads TGTGCCAGCGAGTGGGGCGGATTTAAGAACACCGGGGAGCTGTTTTTT.

The V call is TRBV3-1 (or the pseudogene TRBV3-2), the J call TRBJ2-7; D not resolved. V gave up 2 bases and J gave up 1 base, with 6 bases separating them. CDR1 and CDR2 (germline): LGHDT, YNNKEL (reference sequence). The CDR3 runs to 13 residues. The CDR3 nucleotides are TGTGCCAGCAGCCAACCGGGTTCCTACGAGCAGTACTTC. Its translation: CASSQPGSYEQYF.

The V and J genes are TRBV7-9 and TRBJ1-5; 11 bases fit TRBD1. Germline CDR1 reads SEHNR; CDR2 reads FQNEAQ (reference sequence). J lost 6 bases, V lost 4 bases, and 5 bases had no gene match. There are 15 residues in the CDR3. The CDR3 reads CASSWTGGAGQPQHF. CDR3 coding DNA: TGTGCCAGCAGCTGGACAGGGGGCGCGGGTCAGCCCCAGCATTTT. The variable domain in full, with the rest retrieved from reference TRBV7-9 and TRBJ1-5, is DTGVSQNPRHKITKRGQNVTFRCDPISEHNRLYWYRQTLGQGPEFLTYFQNEAQLEKSRLLSDRFSAERPKGSFSTLEIQRTEQGDSAMYLCASSWTGGAGQPQHFGDGTRLSIL.

The chain uses TRBV4-2 and TRBJ2-3; 10 nucleotides align to TRBD2. V gave up 0 bases and J gave up 2 bases; unmatched junction bases: 2. The length of the CDR3 is 16 residues. CDR1 LGHNA and CDR2 YNFKEQ come from the germline V gene. The CDR3 sequence: CASSQETSGFTDTQYF. DNA of the CDR3: TGTGCCAGCAGCCAAGAGACTAGCGGGTTCACAGATACGCAGTATTTT.